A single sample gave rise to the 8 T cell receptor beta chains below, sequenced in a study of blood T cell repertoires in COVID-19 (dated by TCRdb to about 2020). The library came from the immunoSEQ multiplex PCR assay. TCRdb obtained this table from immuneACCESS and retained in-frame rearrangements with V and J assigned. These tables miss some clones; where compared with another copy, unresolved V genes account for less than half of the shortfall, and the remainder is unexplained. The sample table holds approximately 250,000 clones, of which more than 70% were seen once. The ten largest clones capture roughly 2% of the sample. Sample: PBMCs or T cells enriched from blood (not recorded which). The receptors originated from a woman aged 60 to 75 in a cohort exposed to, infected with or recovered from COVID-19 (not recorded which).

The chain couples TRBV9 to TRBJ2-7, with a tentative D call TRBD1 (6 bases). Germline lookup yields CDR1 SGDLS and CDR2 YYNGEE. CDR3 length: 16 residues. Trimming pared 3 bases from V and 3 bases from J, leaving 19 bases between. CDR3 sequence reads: CASSGGGDRSNYEQYF. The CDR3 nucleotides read TGTGCCAGCAGCGGAGGGGGAGACCGGTCTAACTACGAGCAGTACTTC.

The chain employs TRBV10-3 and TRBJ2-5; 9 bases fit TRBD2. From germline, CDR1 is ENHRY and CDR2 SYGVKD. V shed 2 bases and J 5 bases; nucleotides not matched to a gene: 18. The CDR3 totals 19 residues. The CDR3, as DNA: TGTGCCATCAGTGAGCCCCTGGGTAGCGGGAGTGCCAGGAGTGAGACCCAGTACTTC. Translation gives CAISEPLGSGSARSETQYF.

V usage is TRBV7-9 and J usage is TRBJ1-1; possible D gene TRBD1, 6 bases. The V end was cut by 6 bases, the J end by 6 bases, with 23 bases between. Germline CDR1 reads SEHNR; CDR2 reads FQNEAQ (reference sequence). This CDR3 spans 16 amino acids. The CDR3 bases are TGTGCCAGCAGGGACTCGGAACAGGGAAAAGGGGCTGAAGCTTTCTTT. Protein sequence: CASRDSEQGKGAEAFF. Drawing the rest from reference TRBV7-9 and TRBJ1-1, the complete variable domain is DTGVSQNPRHKITKRGQNVTFRCDPISEHNRLYWYRQTLGQGPEFLTYFQNEAQLEKSRLLSDRFSAERPKGSFSTLEIQRTEQGDSAMYLCASRDSEQGKGAEAFFGQGTRLTVV.

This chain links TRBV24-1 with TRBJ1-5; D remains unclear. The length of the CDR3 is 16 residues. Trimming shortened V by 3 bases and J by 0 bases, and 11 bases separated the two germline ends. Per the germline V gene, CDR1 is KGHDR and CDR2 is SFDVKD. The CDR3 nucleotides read TGTGCCACCAGTGATGGACGGAGGAATAGCAATCAGCCCCAGCATTTT. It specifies CATSDGRRNSNQPQHF.

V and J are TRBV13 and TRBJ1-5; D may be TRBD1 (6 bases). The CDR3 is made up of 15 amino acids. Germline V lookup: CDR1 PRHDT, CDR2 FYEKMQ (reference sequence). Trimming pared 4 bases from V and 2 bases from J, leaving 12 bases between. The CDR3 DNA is TGTGCCAGCAGCTCGCACAGGGAAGGCAATCAGCCCCAGCATTTT. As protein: CASSSHREGNQPQHF.

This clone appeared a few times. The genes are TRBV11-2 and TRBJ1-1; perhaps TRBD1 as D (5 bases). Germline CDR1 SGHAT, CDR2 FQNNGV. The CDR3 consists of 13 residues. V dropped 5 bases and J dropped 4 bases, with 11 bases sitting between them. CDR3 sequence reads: CASSPRQSTEAFF. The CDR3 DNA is TGTGCCAGCAGCCCCAGACAGAGCACTGAAGCTTTCTTT. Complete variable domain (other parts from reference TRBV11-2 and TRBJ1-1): EAGVAQSPRYKIIEKRQSVAFWCNPISGHATLYWYQQILGQGPKLLIQFQNNGVVDDSQLPKDRFSAERLKGVDSTLKIQPAKLEDSAVYLCASSPRQSTEAFFGQGTRLTVV.

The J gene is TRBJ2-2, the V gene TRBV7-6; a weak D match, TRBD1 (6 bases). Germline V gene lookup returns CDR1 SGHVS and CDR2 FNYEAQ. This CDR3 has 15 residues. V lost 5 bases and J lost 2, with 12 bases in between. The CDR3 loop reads CASSTNRVNTGELFF. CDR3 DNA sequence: TGTGCCAGCAGCACGAACAGGGTCAACACCGGGGAGCTGTTTTTT.

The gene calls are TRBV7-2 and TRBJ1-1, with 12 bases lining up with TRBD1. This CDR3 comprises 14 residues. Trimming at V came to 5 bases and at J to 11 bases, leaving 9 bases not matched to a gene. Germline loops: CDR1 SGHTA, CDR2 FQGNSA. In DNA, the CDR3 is TGTGCCAGCAGCCGGGGACAGGGGGCAGTTCGTGCTTTCTTT. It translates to CASSRGQGAVRAFF.